These 18 T cell receptor beta chains were sequenced from one sample in a study of cytomegalovirus exposure and HLA in healthy donors. In the PCR, 60 Vbeta and 13 Jbeta primers were used. Sequencing used immunoSEQ multiplex PCR; TCRdb keeps in-frame clones, though not all of them. The table shows 150,000 to 200,000 clones, with more than 70% occurring only once. Input material: PBMCs. The receptors originated from a girl between 10 and 17 years old in good health and CMV-seropositive.

The V gene is TRBV14, the J gene TRBJ2-5, with 7 bases fitting TRBD1. Germline CDR1 SGHDN, CDR2 FVKESK. The CDR3 contains 15 residues. V lost 0 bases, J lost 4 bases, and 5 bases stayed unmatched. The CDR3 here is CASSQDLYRGETQYF. In nucleotides, the CDR3 is TGTGCCAGCAGCCAAGATCTGTACAGGGGAGAGACCCAGTACTTC.

The rearrangement uses TRBV5-1 and TRBJ2-7; 7 bases agree with TRBD2. CDR3 length equals 14 residues. J lost 0 bases, V lost 4 bases, and 4 bases had no gene match. The germline CDR1 and CDR2 sequences are SGHRS and YFSETQ. The CDR3 reads CASSRLADSYEQYF. The DNA for the CDR3 is TGCGCCAGCAGCCGGCTAGCGGACTCCTACGAGCAGTACTTC.

The chain uses TRBV4-1 and TRBJ2-7; the match to TRBD2 covers 7 bases. The J segment lost 1 base and the V segment lost 0 bases, leaving 12 bases of the junction unmatched. This CDR3 is built from 18 residues. Germline V gives CDR1 MGHRA, CDR2 YSYEKL. This chain's CDR3 is CASSQETSVGGESYEQYF. The CDR3 DNA sequence: TGCGCCAGCAGCCAAGAAACTAGCGTCGGAGGGGAGTCCTACGAGCAGTACTTC.

The chain uses TRBV9 and TRBJ2-3; weak D call: TRBD2 (6 bases). From germline, CDR1 is SGDLS and CDR2 YYNGEE. Trimming took off 0 bases at V and 6 bases at J, with 17 bases between the two ends. This CDR3 spans 16 amino acids. The chain's CDR3 is CASSVGIGRGADTQYF. DNA of the CDR3: TGTGCCAGCAGCGTAGGCATCGGGAGAGGCGCCGATACGCAGTATTTT.

The J gene is TRBJ2-5, the V gene TRBV6-5, with D unclear. Trimming pared 2 bases from V and 5 bases from J, leaving 15 bases between. The CDR3 extends over 15 amino acids. The germline V gene has CDR1 MNHEY and CDR2 SVGAGI. The CDR3 loop reads CASSYNIGPGETQYF. The CDR3 bases are TGTGCCAGCAGTTACAATATAGGTCCCGGGGAGACCCAGTACTTC.

J is TRBJ1-2 and V is TRBV7-9, with a possible D match to TRBD1 (5 bases). V lost 5 bases, J lost 4 bases, and 17 bases lay in between. From germline, CDR1 is SEHNR and CDR2 FQNEAQ (reference sequence). The length of the CDR3 is 15 residues. CDR3 residues: CASSPTTVGSYGYTF. DNA for the CDR3: TGTGCCAGCAGCCCGACGACAGTGGGGTCCTATGGCTACACCTTC.

This clone was picked up a small number of times. The chain uses TRBV12-5 and TRBJ2-3; a weak D match, TRBD2 (5 bases). In germline, CDR1 is LGHNT, CDR2 FRNRAP. The CDR3 runs to 14 residues. Trimming took 2 bases from V and 6 from J, leaving 12 bases between them. The CDR3 DNA reads TGTGCTAGTGGTTTGAATAATCAGCGGGATACGCAGTATTTT. It encodes CASGLNNQRDTQYF. The variable domain in full, completed from reference TRBV12-5 and TRBJ2-3, reads DARVTQTPRHKVTEMGQEVTMRCQPILGHNTVFWYRQTMMQGLELLAYFRNRAPLDDSGMPKDRFSAEMPDATLATLKIQPSEPRDSAVYFCASGLNNQRDTQYFGPGTRLTVL.

The gene calls are TRBV5-6 and TRBJ1-1, with TRBD1 matching over 8 bases. CDR1 and CDR2 from the germline V gene are SGHDT and YYEEEE. CDR3 size: 15 residues. V shed 0 bases and J 6 bases; nucleotides not matched to a gene: 7. The CDR3 region has the DNA TGTGCCAGCAGCTTGGAGGTGACAGGGGACTCTGAAGCTTTCTTT. Protein: CASSLEVTGDSEAFF.

Regarding this clone: Distinct nucleotide sequences in the sample also encode this CDR3. The rearrangement links TRBV19 to TRBJ1-1; D is undetermined. This CDR3 has 13 residues. Per germline, CDR1 LNHDA and CDR2 SQIVND (reference sequence). Trimming pared 3 bases from V and 1 base from J, leaving 6 bases between. DNA for the CDR3: TGTGCCAGTAGTATTCGGGAGAACACTGAAGCTTTCTTT. As protein: CASSIRENTEAFF.

Turning to this clone: This same CDR3 is encoded by further DNA sequences in the sample. V and J are TRBV7-2 and TRBJ2-3; D gene unclear. Trimming took 1 base from V and 3 from J, leaving 8 bases between them. Germline V gene lookup returns CDR1 SGHTA and CDR2 FQGNSA. The CDR3 is 14 amino acids. The DNA for the CDR3 is TGTGCCAGCAGCTTAGGGCGGTCAACAGATACGCAGTATTTT. Protein product: CASSLGRSTDTQYF.

V is TRBV30 and J is TRBJ2-1, with D perhaps matching TRBD1 (5 bases). The V and J ends lost 5 bases and 0 bases respectively, with 8 bases between them. The CDR3 contains 13 residues. Germline CDR1 and CDR2: GTSNPN and SVGIG (reference sequence). The CDR3 region has the DNA TGTGCCTGGGCCAGGGCCTCCTACAATGAGCAGTTCTTC. Protein product: CAWARASYNEQFF.

The V call is TRBV6-5, the J call TRBJ2-6; the D gene is possibly TRBD1 (5 bases). This CDR3 is built from 16 residues. CDR1 MNHEY and CDR2 SVGAGI come from the germline V gene. Trimming pared 4 bases from V and 0 bases from J, leaving 10 bases between. CDR3 bases: TGTGCCAGCAGTTCACCAGGGTACTCTGGGGCCAACGTCCTGACTTTC. Translating gives CASSSPGYSGANVLTF.

This chain uses TRBV6-1 with TRBJ1-5; D gene ambiguous. This CDR3 comprises 14 residues. V lost 7 bases and J lost 0, with 10 bases in between. Germline values: CDR1 MNHNS, CDR2 SASEGT. This chain's CDR3 is CASNEGYSNQPQHF. The CDR3 nucleotides read TGTGCCAGCAACGAGGGCTATAGCAATCAGCCCCAGCATTTT.

The chain carries TRBV15 and TRBJ1-1; 7 bases fit TRBD1. The CDR3 runs 14 residues. V gave up 0 bases and J gave up 5 bases; unmatched junction bases: 3. CDR1 and CDR2 (germline): LNHNV, YYDKDF (reference sequence). The DNA for the CDR3 is TGTGCCACCAGCAGAGAAACAGGGGTTACTGAAGCTTTCTTT. This codes for CATSRETGVTEAFF.

The sample holds a few counts of this clone. This chain joins TRBV6-5 and TRBJ1-1, with 8 positions matching TRBD1. CDR1 is MNHEY, CDR2 SVGAGI, per germline. The CDR3 loop spans 14 amino acids. V lost 6 bases to trimming and J lost 0 bases; unmatched junction nucleotides: 3. This CDR3 is CASRRQGMNTEAFF. As DNA, the CDR3 is TGTGCCAGCAGACGACAGGGGATGAACACTGAAGCTTTCTTT.

In its sample, this clone was seen a few times. The chain couples TRBV4-2 to TRBJ1-1, with TRBD1 matching over 7 bases. V lost 5 bases, J lost 5 bases, and 8 bases stayed unmatched. Per the germline V gene, CDR1 is LGHNA and CDR2 is YNFKEQ. This CDR3 is built from 14 residues. The CDR3 spells CASSSGGIWTEAFF. Here the CDR3 DNA reads TGTGCCAGCAGCTCAGGGGGGATCTGGACTGAAGCTTTCTTT.

The chain carries TRBV11-2 and TRBJ1-2, with a possible D match to TRBD1 (6 bases). The length of the CDR3 is 13 residues. Trimming removed 3 bases from V and 4 bases from J, with 9 bases in between. Looked up from germline, CDR1 is SGHAT and CDR2 is FQNNGV. CDR3: CASSFRGGYGYTF. The CDR3 region has the DNA TGTGCCAGCAGCTTTAGAGGGGGCTATGGCTACACCTTC.

This chain uses TRBV9 with TRBJ2-3; unclear D gene. The CDR3 is 15 amino acids. The V end was cut by 1 base, the J end by 0 bases, with 9 bases between. Germline lookup yields CDR1 SGDLS and CDR2 YYNGEE. Here the CDR3 DNA reads TGTGCCAGCAGCGTATGGCGGTCTAGCACAGATACGCAGTATTTT. The encoded protein is CASSVWRSSTDTQYF.